The sequence of this T cell receptor beta chain was determined in a study of vaccination effects on CD4 cells after COVID-19. TCRdb's table, derived via immunoSEQ multiplex PCR, lists solely in-frame clones and lacks some. The data show tens of thousands of clones, with approximately 74% seen just once and just over 8.5% held by the top ten. Once cultured for more than nine days, the cells underwent separation to obtain CD4+ T cells. On this clone itself: Its antigen remains unknown.

V was cut by 3 bases and J by 4 bases, with 17 bases left in between. Germline V gene data show CDR1 as KGHDR and CDR2 as SFDVKD. The CDR3 spans 16 residues. The specimen comprised CD4+ T cells from PBMCs cultured without peptide, sampled before COVID-19 vaccination. This sequence joins TRBV24-1 and TRBJ1-2; TRBD1 is a possible D gene (5 bases). This sequence was found in a human donor who had a prior SARS-CoV-2 infection. As DNA, the CDR3 is TGTGCCACCAGTGATGCGACAGCCAAATCTTTCTATGGCTACACCTTC. This sequence encodes CATSDATAKSFYGYTF.